Sequencing of this TCR beta chain was carried out in a study of tumor-infiltrating lymphocytes in primary liver carcinoma. The V end lost 7 bases, the J end lost 0 bases, and 10 bases lay between the germline ends. Germline CDR1 MNHEY, CDR2 SVGEGT. This CDR3 has 14 amino acids. Co-extraction yielded RNA and DNA from about 20-30 mg of unsorted bulk tissue. Using a constant-region primer together with ProtoScript II reverse transcriptase, TCR beta cDNA was made from approximately 500 ng of total RNA. Investigators got TCR beta libraries out of three nested multiplex PCR rounds, done with slightly modified ARM-PCR. In the first two PCR rounds, TRBV1-TRBV30 forward primers were paired with a C-beta reverse primer, and each round lasted roughly 10 cycles. TCRdb used MiXCR to reprocess the multiplex PCR reads, holding one entry per CDR3 protein. This table has around 54,000 distinct CDR3 sequences, about 68% appearing once.

The sample consisted of liver tumor tissue from sampling region 2. Subset in this sample: tumor region T2, inferior pole. The V gene is TRBV6-2 or TRBV6-3, the J gene TRBJ2-1, with D perhaps matching TRBD1 or TRBD2 (5 bases each). This clonotype was obtained from a man aged 40-50 years with primary liver carcinoma and hepatitis B virus infection. The chain's CDR3 is CASNNGTSYNEQFF. The CDR3 DNA is TGTGCCAGCAATAACGGGACCTCCTACAATGAGCAGTTCTTC.